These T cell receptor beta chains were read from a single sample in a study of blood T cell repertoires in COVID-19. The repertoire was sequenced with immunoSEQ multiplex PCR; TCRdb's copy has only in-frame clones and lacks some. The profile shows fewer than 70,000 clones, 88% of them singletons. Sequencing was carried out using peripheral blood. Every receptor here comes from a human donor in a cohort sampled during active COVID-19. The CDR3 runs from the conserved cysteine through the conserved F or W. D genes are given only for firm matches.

CDR3: CASSGKPSGSETQYF
DNA: TGCGCCAGCAGTGGCAAACCTAGCGGGAGTGAGACCCAGTACTTC
D: TRBD2
J: TRBJ2-5
V: TRBV10-1

CDR3: CASSLRSGGQGGGKPQHF
DNA: TGTGCCAGCAGTTTAAGGTCAGGGGGACAGGGGGGTGGAAAGCCCCAGCATTTT
D: TRBD1
J: TRBJ1-5
V: TRBV28

CDR3: CASSRGGTAGELFF
DNA: TGTGCCAGCAGCCGCGGGGGTACGGCCGGGGAGCTGTTTTTT
D: TRBD2
J: TRBJ2-2
V: TRBV7-3

CDR3: CASSQEEARGYTF
DNA: TGTGCCAGCAGCCAAGAGGAGGCGAGGGGCTACACCTTC
D: -
J: TRBJ1-2
V: TRBV4-2

CDR3: CASSQGETGISGNTIYF
DNA: TGTGCCAGCAGCCAAGGGGAGACAGGGATCTCTGGAAACACCATATATTTT
D: TRBD1
J: TRBJ1-3
V: TRBV3-1/TRBV3-2

CDR3: CASSNPRETQYF
DNA: TGTGCCAGCAGTAACCCTAGAGAGACCCAGTACTTC
D: -
J: TRBJ2-5
V: TRBV6-2/TRBV6-3

CDR3: CASSTRELAADTQYF
DNA: TGTGCCAGCTCCACGAGGGAGCTAGCGGCAGATACGCAGTATTTT
D: TRBD2
J: TRBJ2-3
V: TRBV6-5

CDR3: CASSLGGRIAAGELFF
DNA: TGTGCCAGCAGTTTGGGCGGGAGAATCGCAGCCGGGGAGCTGTTTTTT
D: TRBD2
J: TRBJ2-2
V: TRBV28

CDR3: CASSLSGTSGAQYF
DNA: TGTGCCAGCAGTTTATCCGGGACTAGCGGGGCCCAGTACTTC
D: TRBD2
J: TRBJ2-7
V: TRBV28

CDR3: CAGKGSGDYGYTF
DNA: TGTGCCGGGAAAGGCAGCGGAGACTATGGCTACACCTTC
D: -
J: TRBJ1-2
V: TRBV10-3

CDR3: CASSQGGGRANEQFF
DNA: TGCGCCAGCAGCCAAGGGGGCGGGAGGGCCAATGAGCAGTTCTTC
D: TRBD2
J: TRBJ2-1
V: TRBV4-3

CDR3: CASSYGGNEQFF
DNA: TGTGCCAGCAGTTATGGGGGGAATGAGCAGTTCTTC
D: -
J: TRBJ2-1
V: TRBV6-2/TRBV6-3

CDR3: CSIAMGTGVYEQYF
DNA: TGCAGCATTGCTATGGGGACAGGGGTCTACGAGCAGTACTTC
D: TRBD1
J: TRBJ2-7
V: TRBV29-1

CDR3: CASSLGQPNTEAFF
DNA: TGTGCCAGCAGCTTGGGACAGCCGAACACTGAAGCTTTCTTT
D: TRBD1
J: TRBJ1-1
V: TRBV7-2

CDR3: CASSDGTGLEQFF
DNA: TGTGCCAGCAGCGACGGGACAGGTCTCGAGCAGTTCTTC
D: TRBD1
J: TRBJ2-1
V: TRBV9

CDR3: CASSLPGVFNEQFF
DNA: TGTGCCAGCAGCTTACCGGGAGTATTCAATGAGCAGTTCTTC
D: -
J: TRBJ2-1
V: TRBV7-2

CDR3: CACRGAGNYGYTF
DNA: TGTGCCTGCCGGGGGGCCGGTAACTATGGCTACACCTTC
D: -
J: TRBJ1-2
V: TRBV6-5

CDR3: CASSRGLPNTGELFF
DNA: TGTGCCAGCAGCCGGGGACTACCGAACACCGGGGAGCTGTTTTTT
D: TRBD2
J: TRBJ2-2
V: TRBV11-2